Below, one T cell receptor beta chain is given with its context. What this receptor recognizes is not known. No base quality values were provided; no much bigger clone lies one nucleotide off. The entry originates in a study of cytomegalovirus exposure and HLA in healthy donors (dated by TCRdb to 2017 to 2019). For the wider study: According to a later analysis, one platform produced both the approximately 110 validation repertoires and the 670 or so repertoires of the first cohort. To predict cytomegalovirus infection status, the study brought together high-throughput TCR immunosequencing, statistical association of individual TCRs with disease status, and machine learning. Besides the first cohort of around 700 subjects, a separate validation cohort made up of roughly 120 different subjects was used. The study aimed to test whether signatures of past pathogen exposure could be identified by cataloging public T cell receptors. What the study reported, not specific to this receptor: The authors suggested that the approach could potentially be generalized to other disease states and immunological phenotypes. In vitro tests confirmed that a few of the cytomegalovirus-associated TCR beta chains recognize cytomegalovirus antigens. A later analysis lacked HLA typing for the validation cohort, so it scored co-occurrence in that cohort across all 120 or so repertoires. The study gave a list of around 170 TCR beta chains associated with cytomegalovirus. Cytomegalovirus status was reported to be diagnosed by the classifier with high specificity and sensitivity in both the original and validation cohorts. A later analysis found that TCRs clustered in the first cohort also tended to co-occur in the 120 or so validation repertoires, with 90% to 95% of cluster scores above 0. Most TCR sequences were observed very rarely across donors, whereas some public TCRs were present in many individuals.

Trimmed from V: 3 bases; trimmed from J: 4 bases; junction bases lacking a gene match: 2. From cysteine to phenylalanine, the CDR3 is 15 amino acids long. Only the CDR3 part of the read is kept: 45 bases, read in frame from the first base. Based on the germline V gene, the CDR1 and CDR2 sequences are SGHRS and YFSETQ. Receptors were amplified or captured by the immunoSEQ multiplex PCR assay. The authors' analysis ran thus. A statistical classification framework was built for diagnosing cytomegalovirus status from the catalog of TCR beta chain sequences. TCRdb's version of the immuneACCESS table is confined to in-frame rearrangements and falls short of the full clone set. An unresolved V gene accounts for under half of the shortfall where checked; the remainder is of unknown origin. V and J calls and clone size are copied from that table; D and trimming were computed from the DNA. The sample table records 35,000 to 50,000 clones; about 93% of these occur just once. The top ten constitute 5.5% to 6.5% of the sample.

Separate from the roughly 660-subject first cohort, the validation cohort of roughly 120 subjects was the group to which the donors belonged. The source is a man aged 18 to 35 in good health and CMV-seronegative. The V and J segments used are TRBV5-1 and TRBJ2-2, with TRBD2 matching 11 junction bases. The source material was PBMCs. The DNA sequence is as follows: TGCGCCAGCAGCTCTAGCGGGAGGCTCACCGGGGAGCTGTTTTTT. Protein translation: CASSSSGRLTGELFF.